This TCR beta chain was sequenced during a study of naive and memory T cell subsets. CD4+ T cell IFNgamma after overnight CMV lysate exposure gave donor CMV status. Germline values: CDR1 MNHEY, CDR2 SMNVEV (reference sequence). The CDR3 is 15 amino acids. With 2 bases removed from V and 2 bases from J, the gap between germline ends came to 7 bases. Points from the study as a whole: Findings for naive and memory subsets could not be checked against ground truth. Especially in CD8 cells, naive repertoires contained a few larger clonotypes, possibly CD45RA-re-expressing memory cells.

This clonotype was observed at least ten times. As yet, its antigen is unknown. Two oligonucleotides, mixed equimolar, formed the beta constant-region primer covering TRBC1 and TRBC2. Four rounds of PCR amplified the ligated cDNA using nested alpha and beta constant-region primers plus SP2. MiXCR, applied by TCRdb to the UMI-ligation and nested PCR reads, yields one record per CDR3 protein. The profile covers some 83,000 distinct CDR3 sequences, with 9% appearing a single time and less than 1.5% taken by the ten largest. Sequencing input: naive CD8+ T cells from blood. The V and J genes are TRBV27 and TRBJ2-6; D remains unclear. The sequence was collected from a human donor in good health. The CDR3 bases are TGTGCCAGCAGTTTAACGACTGCTGGGGCCAACGTCCTGACTTTC. Translating gives CASSLTTAGANVLTF.